Sequencing of this T cell receptor beta chain was carried out in a study of T cell changes during pregnancy in multiple sclerosis. Germline V gives CDR1 MGHRA, CDR2 YSYEKL. The V end lost 0 bases, the J end lost 7 bases, and 13 bases lay between the germline ends. This CDR3 spans 15 amino acids. The assay was immunoSEQ multiplex PCR, and TCRdb's table has in-frame clones only and misses some. The repertoire includes about 40,000 clones, 90% of them detected once, and 0.43% sits in the top ten. This receptor was identified in a female donor with multiple sclerosis, enrolled in a pregnancy study. The chain is built from TRBV4-1 and TRBJ1-5; D remains unclear. Material: CD4+ T cells from peripheral blood mononuclear cells, obtained in the third trimester of pregnancy. CDR3 DNA: TGCGCCAGCAGCCAAGATCAAATAACGGGGCAGCCCCAGCATTTT. Its translation: CASSQDQITGQPQHF.